One sample yielded the 15 T cell receptor beta chains listed below, sequenced in a study of control samples from healthy donors and cancer patients. Sequencing used immunoSEQ multiplex PCR; TCRdb keeps in-frame clones, though not all of them. The sample records around 180,000 clones, around 88% being singletons. The sequenced sample was blood. These receptors all stem from a woman between 25 and 40 years old in good health.

The chain links TRBV5-6 to TRBJ2-4; no firm D call. CDR1 SGHDT and CDR2 YYEEEE come from the germline V gene. This CDR3 has 13 amino acids. Trimming removed 6 bases at V and 1 base at J, with 8 bases between. In DNA form, the CDR3 reads TGTGCCAGCACCCTCGCGGCCAAAAACATTCAGTACTTC. It encodes CASTLAAKNIQYF.

This clone was observed once. The chain is built from TRBV6-5 and TRBJ1-1; 8 positions agree with TRBD1. Trimming cost V 0 bases and J 6 bases; bases outside gene matches: 6. Germline V lookup: CDR1 MNHEY, CDR2 SVGAGI. The length of the CDR3 is 15 residues. CDR3 protein: CASSYSGQGDAEAFF. The CDR3 region has the DNA TGTGCCAGCAGTTACTCCGGACAGGGCGACGCTGAAGCTTTCTTT.

V usage is TRBV28 and J usage is TRBJ2-2; 12 bases align to TRBD2. With V trimmed by 5 bases and J by 7 bases, 5 bases remained unmatched. Looked up from germline, CDR1 is MDHEN and CDR2 is SYDVKM. The CDR3 spans 15 residues. The CDR3 spells CASSKTSGSVGELFF. CDR3 nucleotide sequence: TGTGCCAGCAGTAAGACTAGCGGGAGTGTCGGGGAGCTGTTTTTT. The complete variable domain, with remaining parts taken from reference TRBV28 and TRBJ2-2, reads DVKVTQSSRYLVKRTGEKVFLECVQDMDHENMFWYRQDPGLGLRLIYFSYDVKMKEKGDIPEGYSVSREKKERFSLILESASTNQTSMYLCASSKTSGSVGELFFGEGSRLTVL.

The V call is TRBV7-2, the J call TRBJ2-1, with 12 positions matching TRBD2. CDR1 and CDR2 (germline): SGHTA, FQGNSA. V was pared by 9 bases and J by 6 bases, with 9 bases of the junction left unmatched. The CDR3 loop spans 15 amino acids. This CDR3 is CASSRPTSGGNEQFF. The CDR3 DNA follows: TGTGCCAGTAGCCGTCCGACTAGCGGGGGCAATGAGCAGTTCTTC.

The rearrangement uses TRBV3-1 (or the pseudogene TRBV3-2) and TRBJ1-2, with 7 nucleotides matching TRBD1. After removal of 6 bases from V and 5 bases from J, the junction contained 3 bases not matched to a gene. The CDR3 covers 12 residues. Germline-derived CDR1 and CDR2 are LGHDT and YNNKEL (reference sequence). The CDR3 region is CASRQGLYGYTF. The CDR3 region has the DNA TGTGCCAGCAGACAGGGGCTGTATGGCTACACCTTC.

V and J are TRBV5-1 and TRBJ1-3, with D uncertain. The CDR3 spans 15 residues. V lost 0 bases and J 0 bases, leaving 7 bases between the germline ends. Germline CDR1 is SGHRS and CDR2 is YFSETQ. The DNA for the CDR3 is TGCGCCAGCAGCTTGGATGGCGGCTCTGGAAACACCATATATTTT. Translation gives CASSLDGGSGNTIYF. Full variable domain (rest looked up from reference TRBV5-1 and TRBJ1-3): KAGVTQTPRYLIKTRGQQVTLSCSPISGHRSVSWYQQTPGQGLQFLFEYFSETQRNKGNFPGRFSGRQFSNSRSEMNVSTLELGDSALYLCASSLDGGSGNTIYFGEGSWLTVV.

This clone was detected once. A much more abundant neighbour one base away suggests this may be a read error. Other DNA sequences in the sample encode the same CDR3. The CDR3 sequence: CASSLEVNTEAFF. CDR3 in DNA: TGTGCCAGCAGTTTAGAGGTGAACACTGAAGCTTTCTTT. The rearrangement links TRBV12-3 or TRBV12-4 to TRBJ1-1; D call uncertain. This CDR3 spans 13 amino acids. V was trimmed by 1 base and J by 0 bases, leaving 3 bases between them.

The gene calls are TRBV19 and TRBJ1-1; weak D call: TRBD1 (6 bases). Per the germline V gene, CDR1 is LNHDA and CDR2 is SQIVND (reference sequence). There are 14 residues in the CDR3. V lost 0 bases to trimming and J lost 5 bases, with 10 bases between them. The CDR3 DNA follows: TGTGCCAGTAGTATAGAAAGGGGGGGAACTGAAGCTTTCTTT. This codes for CASSIERGGTEAFF.

CDR3 sequence reads: CASSELRIGTQYF. CDR3 nucleotide sequence: TGTGCCAGCAGTGAGTTGAGGATAGGGACCCAGTACTTC. The gene calls are TRBV6-1 and TRBJ2-5; D remains ambiguous. V was trimmed by 3 bases and J by 7 bases, leaving 12 bases between them. The CDR3 has 13 amino acids. Germline CDR1 and CDR2: MNHNS and SASEGT.

The rearrangement links TRBV2 to TRBJ1-3; TRBD1 matches at 7 bases. This CDR3 contains 14 residues. Germline CDR1 reads SNHLY; CDR2 reads FYNNEI. V dropped 6 bases and J dropped 2; count of bases not matched to a gene: 4. Here the CDR3 DNA reads TGTGCCAGCAGCGACAGGGCTCCTGGAAACACCATATATTTT. It yields the protein CASSDRAPGNTIYF.

The chain combines TRBV19 with TRBJ1-1, with TRBD1 matching 7 bases. The CDR3 spans 16 residues. Per germline, CDR1 LNHDA and CDR2 SQIVND (reference sequence). J was trimmed by 1 base and V by 3 bases; bases with no gene match: 8. Written as DNA, the CDR3 is TGTGCCAGTAGTATTCGGGGGGGACAGTCGAACACTGAAGCTTTCTTT. This sequence encodes CASSIRGGQSNTEAFF.

V and J are TRBV4-1 and TRBJ1-1, with no clear D. CDR1 and CDR2 from the germline V gene are MGHRA and YSYEKL. This CDR3 has 13 residues. V shed 0 bases and J shed 10 bases, with 12 bases lying between them. The CDR3 coding sequence is TGCGCCAGCAGCCAAGAATCGGCGACCAGAGCTTTCTTT. It specifies CASSQESATRAFF.

This clone has a single count. V gene TRBV28 combines with J gene TRBJ2-4; D is possibly TRBD2 (6 bases). Looked up from germline, CDR1 is MDHEN and CDR2 is SYDVKM. This CDR3 has 16 residues. Between the trimmed V and J ends, which lost 5 bases and 0 bases, there was a span of 14 bases. The CDR3, as DNA: TGTGCCAGCAGTAAGCGGGCGTTGCTAGCCAAAAACATTCAGTACTTC. This translates into CASSKRALLAKNIQYF.

The CDR3 loop is CATSRPKSVTLGDEQFF. CDR3 nucleotide sequence: TGTGCCACCAGCAGACCGAAATCGGTAACCTTAGGTGATGAGCAGTTCTTC. The V call is TRBV15, the J call TRBJ2-1; D is undetermined. CDR1 is LNHNV, CDR2 YYDKDF, per germline (reference sequence). This CDR3 spans 17 amino acids. V dropped 2 bases and J dropped 8 bases, with 22 bases sitting between them. Combining the CDR3 with reference TRBV15 and TRBJ2-1 gives the whole variable domain DAMVIQNPRYQVTQFGKPVTLSCSQTLNHNVMYWYQQKSSQAPKLLFHYYDKDFNNEADTPDNFQSRRPNTSFCFLDIRSPGLGDTAMYLCATSRPKSVTLGDEQFFGPGTRLTVL.

The chain joins TRBV19 to TRBJ2-3; 7 nucleotides match TRBD2. This CDR3 contains 13 residues. Germline values: CDR1 LNHDA, CDR2 SQIVND (reference sequence). Trimming took 6 bases from V and 3 from J; bases not matched to a gene: 3. DNA for the CDR3: TGTGCCAGTAGACTAGCGTATACAGATACGCAGTATTTT. Protein product: CASRLAYTDTQYF. Based on the CDR3 plus reference TRBV19 and TRBJ2-3, the full variable domain is DGGITQSPKYLFRKEGQNVTLSCEQNLNHDAMYWYRQDPGQGLRLIYYSQIVNDFQKGDIAEGYSVSREKKESFPLTVTSAQKNPTAFYLCASRLAYTDTQYFGPGTRLTVL.